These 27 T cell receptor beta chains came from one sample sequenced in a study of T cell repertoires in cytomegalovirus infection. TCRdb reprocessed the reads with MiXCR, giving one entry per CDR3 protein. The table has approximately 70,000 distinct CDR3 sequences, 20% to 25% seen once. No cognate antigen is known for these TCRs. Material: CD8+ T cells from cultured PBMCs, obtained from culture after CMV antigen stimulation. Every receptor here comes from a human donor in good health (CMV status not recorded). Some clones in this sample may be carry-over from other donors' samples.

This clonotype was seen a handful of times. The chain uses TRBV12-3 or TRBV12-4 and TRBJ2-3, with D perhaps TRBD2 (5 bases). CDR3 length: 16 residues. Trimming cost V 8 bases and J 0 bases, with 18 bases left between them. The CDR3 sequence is CASGTRISSSTDTQYF. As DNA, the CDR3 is TGTGCCAGCGGTACTAGAATCTCCTCTAGCACAGATACGCAGTATTTT.

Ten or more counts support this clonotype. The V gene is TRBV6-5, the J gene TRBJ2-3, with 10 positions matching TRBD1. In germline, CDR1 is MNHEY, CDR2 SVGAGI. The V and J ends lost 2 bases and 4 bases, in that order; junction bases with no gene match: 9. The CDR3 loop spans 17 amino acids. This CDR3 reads CASSYAPDRGSADTQYF. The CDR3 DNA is TGTGCCAGCAGTTACGCCCCGGACAGGGGGAGTGCAGATACGCAGTATTTT.

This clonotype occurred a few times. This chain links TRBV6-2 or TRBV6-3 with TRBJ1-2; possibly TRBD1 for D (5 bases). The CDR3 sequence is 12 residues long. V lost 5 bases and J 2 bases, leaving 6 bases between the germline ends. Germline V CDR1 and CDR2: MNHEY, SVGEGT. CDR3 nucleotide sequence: TGTGCCAGCAGTACAGGAAACTATGGCTACACCTTC. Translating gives CASSTGNYGYTF.

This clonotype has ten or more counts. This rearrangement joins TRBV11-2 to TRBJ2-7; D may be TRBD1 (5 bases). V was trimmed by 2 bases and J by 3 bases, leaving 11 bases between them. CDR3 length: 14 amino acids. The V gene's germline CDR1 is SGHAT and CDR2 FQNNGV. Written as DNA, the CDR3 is TGTGCCAGCAGCTTAAGGGGAAATCACTACGAGCAGTACTTC. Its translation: CASSLRGNHYEQYF.

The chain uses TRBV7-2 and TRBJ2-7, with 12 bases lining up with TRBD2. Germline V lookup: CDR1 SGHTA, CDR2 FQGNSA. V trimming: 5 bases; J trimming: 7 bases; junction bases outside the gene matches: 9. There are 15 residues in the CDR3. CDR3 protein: CASSGGTSGPSEQYF. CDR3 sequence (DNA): TGTGCCAGCAGCGGCGGGACTAGCGGGCCTAGTGAGCAGTACTTC.

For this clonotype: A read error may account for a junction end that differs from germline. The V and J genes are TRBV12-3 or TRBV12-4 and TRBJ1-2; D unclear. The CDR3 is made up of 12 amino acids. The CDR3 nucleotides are TGTGCAAATTCCATCGGACTCGGTTTGCCCTCTTTC. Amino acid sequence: CANSIGLGLPSF.

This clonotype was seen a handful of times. CDR3 sequence reads: CASSSSGTSGDTQYF. The CDR3 region has the DNA TGTGCCAGCAGCTCCTCCGGGACTAGCGGCGATACGCAGTATTTT. The rearrangement joins TRBV7-2 to TRBJ2-3, with 11 positions matching TRBD2. V lost 4 bases, J lost 6 bases, and 6 bases stayed unmatched. CDR1 is SGHTA, CDR2 FQGNSA, per germline. This CDR3 comprises 15 residues.

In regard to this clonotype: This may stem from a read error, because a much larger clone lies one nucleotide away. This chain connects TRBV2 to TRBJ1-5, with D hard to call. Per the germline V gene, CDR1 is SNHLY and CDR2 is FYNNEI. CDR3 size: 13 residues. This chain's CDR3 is CASCEAGGQPQHF. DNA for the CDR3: TGTGCCAGCTGTGAAGCGGGCGGGCAGCCCCAGCATTTT.

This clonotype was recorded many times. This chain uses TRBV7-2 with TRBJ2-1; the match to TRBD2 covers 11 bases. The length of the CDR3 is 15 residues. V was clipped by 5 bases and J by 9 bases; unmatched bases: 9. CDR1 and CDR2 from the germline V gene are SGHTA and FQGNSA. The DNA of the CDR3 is TGTGCCAGCAGCCAGACTAGCGGGGTCCGGGGTGAGCAGTTCTTC. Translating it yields CASSQTSGVRGEQFF.

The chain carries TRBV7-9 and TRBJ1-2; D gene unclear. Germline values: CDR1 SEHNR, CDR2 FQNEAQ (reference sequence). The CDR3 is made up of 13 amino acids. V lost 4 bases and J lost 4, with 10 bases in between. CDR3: CASSYLTAYGYTF. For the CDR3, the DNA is TGTGCCAGCAGCTACCTGACTGCCTATGGCTACACCTTC.

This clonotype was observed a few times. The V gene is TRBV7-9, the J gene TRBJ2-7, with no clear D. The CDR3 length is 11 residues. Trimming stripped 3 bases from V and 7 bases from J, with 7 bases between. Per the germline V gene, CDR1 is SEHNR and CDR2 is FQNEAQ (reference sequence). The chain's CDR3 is CASSFSTEQYF. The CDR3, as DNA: TGTGCCAGCAGCTTTTCGACGGAGCAGTACTTC.

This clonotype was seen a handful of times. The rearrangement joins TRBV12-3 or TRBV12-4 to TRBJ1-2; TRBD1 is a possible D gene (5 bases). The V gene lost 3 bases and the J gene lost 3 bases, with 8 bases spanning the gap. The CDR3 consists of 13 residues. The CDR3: CASSFPGYYGYTF. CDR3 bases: TGTGCCAGCAGTTTCCCAGGGTACTATGGCTACACCTTC.

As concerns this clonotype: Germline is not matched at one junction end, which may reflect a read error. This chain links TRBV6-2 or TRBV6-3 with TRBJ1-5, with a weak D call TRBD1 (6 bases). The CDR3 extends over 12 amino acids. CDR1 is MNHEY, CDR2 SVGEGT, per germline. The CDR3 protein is CARRQENQPQHF. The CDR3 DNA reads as TGTGCCCGCAGACAGGAGAATCAGCCCCAGCATTTT.

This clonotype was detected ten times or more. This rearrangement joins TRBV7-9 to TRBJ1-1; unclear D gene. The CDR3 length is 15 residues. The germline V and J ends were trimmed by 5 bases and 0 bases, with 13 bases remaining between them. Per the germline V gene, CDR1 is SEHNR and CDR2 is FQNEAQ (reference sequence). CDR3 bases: TGTGCCAGCAGCCCCCCCCGCGACATGAACACTGAAGCTTTCTTT. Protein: CASSPPRDMNTEAFF.

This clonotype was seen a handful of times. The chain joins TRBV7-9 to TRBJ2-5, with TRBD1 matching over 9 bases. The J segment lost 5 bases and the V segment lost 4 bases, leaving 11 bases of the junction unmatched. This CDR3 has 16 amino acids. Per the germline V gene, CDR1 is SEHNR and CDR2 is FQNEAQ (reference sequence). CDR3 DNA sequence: TGTGCCAGCAGCTCCCTACAGGGGGCGGTTGAGGAGACCCAGTACTTC. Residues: CASSSLQGAVEETQYF.

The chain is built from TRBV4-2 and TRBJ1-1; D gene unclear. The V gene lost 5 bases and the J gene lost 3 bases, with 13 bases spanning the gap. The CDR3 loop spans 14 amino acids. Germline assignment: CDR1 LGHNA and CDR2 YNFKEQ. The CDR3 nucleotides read TGTGCCAGCAGCGGTGACGGGGAGGACACTGAAGCTTTCTTT. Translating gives CASSGDGEDTEAFF.

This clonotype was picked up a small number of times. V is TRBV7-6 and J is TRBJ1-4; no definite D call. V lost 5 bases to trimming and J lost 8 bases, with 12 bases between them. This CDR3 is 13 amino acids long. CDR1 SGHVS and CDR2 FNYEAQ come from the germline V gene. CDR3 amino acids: CASSQVVGEKLFF. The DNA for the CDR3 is TGTGCCAGCAGCCAGGTGGTGGGAGAAAAACTGTTTTTT.

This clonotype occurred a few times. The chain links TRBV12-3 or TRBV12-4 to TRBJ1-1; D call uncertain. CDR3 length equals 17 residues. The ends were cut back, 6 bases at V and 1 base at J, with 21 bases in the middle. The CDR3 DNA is TGTGCCAGCAGCCACGTCCGGAGTAGACGTACGAACACTGAAGCTTTCTTT. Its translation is CASSHVRSRRTNTEAFF.

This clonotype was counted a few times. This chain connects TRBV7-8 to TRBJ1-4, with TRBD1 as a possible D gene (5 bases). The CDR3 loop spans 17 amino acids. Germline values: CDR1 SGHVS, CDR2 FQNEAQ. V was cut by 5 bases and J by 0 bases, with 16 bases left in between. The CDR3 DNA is TGTGCCAGCAGCGAACGACAGCCGTCGTCAACTAATGAAAAACTGTTTTTT. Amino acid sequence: CASSERQPSSTNEKLFF.

The CDR3 spells CASSYRVEEKLFF. The CDR3 nucleotides read TGTGCCAGCAGCTACAGGGTAGAAGAAAAACTGTTTTTT. The chain uses TRBV11-2 and TRBJ1-4, with D possibly being TRBD1 (6 bases). Germline CDR1 is SGHAT and CDR2 is FQNNGV. CDR3 length equals 13 residues. V lost 4 bases to trimming and J lost 8 bases, with 11 bases between them.

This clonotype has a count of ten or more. Here the CDR3 reads CASSSPGAQMGDTQYF. CDR3 coding DNA: TGTGCCAGCAGCTCCCCCGGGGCTCAAATGGGTGATACGCAGTATTTT. The V and J genes are TRBV7-2 and TRBJ2-3; D is possibly TRBD1 or TRBD2 (5 bases each). V was clipped by 4 bases and J by 6 bases, with 20 bases between them. CDR3 length equals 16 residues. Germline V lookup: CDR1 SGHTA, CDR2 FQGNSA.

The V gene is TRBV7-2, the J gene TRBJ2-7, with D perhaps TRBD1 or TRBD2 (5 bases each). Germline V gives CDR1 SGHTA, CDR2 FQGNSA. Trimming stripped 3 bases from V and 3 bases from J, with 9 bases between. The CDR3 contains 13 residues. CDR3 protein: CASSFRGNYEQYF. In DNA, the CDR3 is TGTGCCAGCAGCTTTCGGGGCAACTACGAGCAGTACTTC.

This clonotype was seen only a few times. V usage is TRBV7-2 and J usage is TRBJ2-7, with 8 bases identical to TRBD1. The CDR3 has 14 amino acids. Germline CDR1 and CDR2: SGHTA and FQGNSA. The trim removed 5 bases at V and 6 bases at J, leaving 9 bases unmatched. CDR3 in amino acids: CASSPPGTGREQYF. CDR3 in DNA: TGTGCCAGCAGCCCCCCAGGGACAGGACGCGAGCAGTACTTC.

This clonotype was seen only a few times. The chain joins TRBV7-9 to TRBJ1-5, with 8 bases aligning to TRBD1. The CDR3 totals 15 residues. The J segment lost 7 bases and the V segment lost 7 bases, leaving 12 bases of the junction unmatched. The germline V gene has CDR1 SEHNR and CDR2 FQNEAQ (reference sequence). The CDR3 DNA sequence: TGTGCCAGCACCCCTTCCGGGACAGGTTTCCAGCCCCAGCATTTT. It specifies CASTPSGTGFQPQHF.

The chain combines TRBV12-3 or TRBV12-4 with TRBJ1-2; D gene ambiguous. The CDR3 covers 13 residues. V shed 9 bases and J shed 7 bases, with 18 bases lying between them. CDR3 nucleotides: TGTGCCAGTCATCCCGGTGGGAACGGTGGCTACACCTTC. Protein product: CASHPGGNGGYTF.

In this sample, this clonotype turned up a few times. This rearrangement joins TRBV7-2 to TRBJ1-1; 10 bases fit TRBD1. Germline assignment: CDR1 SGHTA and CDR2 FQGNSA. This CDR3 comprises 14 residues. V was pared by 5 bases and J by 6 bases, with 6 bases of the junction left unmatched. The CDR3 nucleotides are TGTGCCAGCAGCCATAGGGGGACAGGGGCTGAAGCTTTCTTT. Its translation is CASSHRGTGAEAFF. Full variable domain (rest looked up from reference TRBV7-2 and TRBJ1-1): GAGVSQSPSNKVTEKGKDVELRCDPISGHTALYWYRQSLGQGLEFLIYFQGNSAPDKSGLPSDRFSAERTGGSVSTLTIQRTQQEDSAVYLCASSHRGTGAEAFFGQGTRLTVV.

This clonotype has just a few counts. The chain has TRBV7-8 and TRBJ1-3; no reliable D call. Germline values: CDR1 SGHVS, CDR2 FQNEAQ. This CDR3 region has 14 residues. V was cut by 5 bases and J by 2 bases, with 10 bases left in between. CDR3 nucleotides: TGTGCCAGCAGCACTACCAGGACTGGAAACACCATATATTTT. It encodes CASSTTRTGNTIYF.